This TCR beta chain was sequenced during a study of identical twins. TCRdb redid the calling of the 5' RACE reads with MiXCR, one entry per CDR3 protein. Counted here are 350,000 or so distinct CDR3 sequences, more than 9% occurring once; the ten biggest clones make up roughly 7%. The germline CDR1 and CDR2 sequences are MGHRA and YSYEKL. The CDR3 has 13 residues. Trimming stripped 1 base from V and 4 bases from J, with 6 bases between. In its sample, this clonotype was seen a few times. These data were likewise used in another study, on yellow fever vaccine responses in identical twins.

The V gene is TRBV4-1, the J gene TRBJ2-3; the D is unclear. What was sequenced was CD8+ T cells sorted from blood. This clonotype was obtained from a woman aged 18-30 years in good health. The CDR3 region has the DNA TGCGCCAGCAGCCAAGCGACGGCAGATACGCAGTATTTT. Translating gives CASSQATADTQYF.